The present T cell receptor (beta chain) was sequenced within a study of blood T cell repertoires in COVID-19. Study details: Samples representing acute and convalescent COVID-19 were sourced from the United States, Italy and Spain.

Enrolled through a virtual design, the participants were between 18 and 89 years of age and came from around 25 US areas. Each participant's cohort was designated according to participant-reported clinical history. In the study's own analysis: Reference gene primers were amplified, and this amplification served to estimate nucleated cell counts. The data were produced by immunoSEQ multiplex PCR, yet TCRdb's version contains in-frame clones alone and is incomplete. D and trimming were read from the DNA, whereas the V and J calls and clone size are those reported in that table. This table holds more than 300,000 clones, roughly 90% found once. J lost 3 bases, V lost 0 bases, and 12 bases had no gene match. Germline loops: CDR1 MNHEY, CDR2 SVGEGT. This CDR3 contains 18 residues.

V gene TRBV6-2 or TRBV6-3 combines with J gene TRBJ2-7, with 9 bases fitting TRBD1. The sequenced sample was PBMCs or T cells enriched from blood (not recorded which). The clonotype comes from a woman aged 30 to 39 who had recovered from COVID-19. CDR3 coding DNA: TGTGCCAGCAGTTACTCAACCGGGACAGGGCTTGGGGTCTACGAGCAGTACTTC. Residues: CASSYSTGTGLGVYEQYF.